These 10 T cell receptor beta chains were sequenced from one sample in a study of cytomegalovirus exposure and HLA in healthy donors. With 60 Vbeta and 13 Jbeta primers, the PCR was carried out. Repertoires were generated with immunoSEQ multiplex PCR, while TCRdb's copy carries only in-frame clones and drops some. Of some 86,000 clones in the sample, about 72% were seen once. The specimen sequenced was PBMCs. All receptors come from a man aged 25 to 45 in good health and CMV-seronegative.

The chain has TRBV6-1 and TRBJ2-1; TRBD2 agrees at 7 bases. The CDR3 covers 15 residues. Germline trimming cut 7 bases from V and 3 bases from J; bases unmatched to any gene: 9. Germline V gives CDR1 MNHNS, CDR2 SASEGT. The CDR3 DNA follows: TGTGCCAGCATCCCTCTGGGGACTAACTACAATGAGCAGTTCTTC. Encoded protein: CASIPLGTNYNEQFF.

Written as DNA, the CDR3 is TGTGCCAGCTCACCACGGGGGGAGGGAGCTTTCTTT. Protein sequence: CASSPRGEGAFF. This chain links TRBV18 with TRBJ1-1, with D perhaps TRBD1 (5 bases). CDR3 length equals 12 residues. Between the trimmed V and J ends, which lost 1 base and 10 bases, there was a span of 10 bases. In germline, CDR1 is KGHSH, CDR2 LQKENI.

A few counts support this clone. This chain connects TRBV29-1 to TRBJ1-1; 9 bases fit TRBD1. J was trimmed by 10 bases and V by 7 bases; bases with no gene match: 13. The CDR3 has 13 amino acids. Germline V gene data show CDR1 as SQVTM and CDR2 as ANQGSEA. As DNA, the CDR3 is TGCAGCGATCAACAGGGGGCGATCCATCCAGCTTTCTTT. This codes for CSDQQGAIHPAFF.

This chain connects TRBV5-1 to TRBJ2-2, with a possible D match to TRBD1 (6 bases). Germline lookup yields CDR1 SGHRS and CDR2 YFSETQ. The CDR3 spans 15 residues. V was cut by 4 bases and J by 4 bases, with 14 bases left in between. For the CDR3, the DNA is TGCGCCAGCAGCGCTGGACAGCAGAGCACCGGGGAGCTGTTTTTT. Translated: CASSAGQQSTGELFF.

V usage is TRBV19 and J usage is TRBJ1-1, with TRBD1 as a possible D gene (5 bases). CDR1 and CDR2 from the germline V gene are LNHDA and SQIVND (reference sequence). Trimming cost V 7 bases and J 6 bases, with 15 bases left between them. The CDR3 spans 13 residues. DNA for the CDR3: TGTGCCAGTATGGCCGGCCCGGGGGCTGAAGCTTTCTTT. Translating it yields CASMAGPGAEAFF.

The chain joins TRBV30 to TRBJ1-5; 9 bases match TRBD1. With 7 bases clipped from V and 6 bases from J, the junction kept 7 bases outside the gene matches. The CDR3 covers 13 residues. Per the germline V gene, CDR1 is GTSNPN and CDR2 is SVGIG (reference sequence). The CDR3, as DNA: TGTGCCTACCGACAGGGGGATCGTCAGCCCCAGCATTTT. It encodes CAYRQGDRQPQHF.

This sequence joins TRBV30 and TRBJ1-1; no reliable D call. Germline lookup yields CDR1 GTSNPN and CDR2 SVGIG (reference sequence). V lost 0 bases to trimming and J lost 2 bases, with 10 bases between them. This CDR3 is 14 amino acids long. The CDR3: CAWSVLAGNTEAFF. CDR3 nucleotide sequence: TGTGCCTGGAGTGTTCTGGCGGGAAACACTGAAGCTTTCTTT.

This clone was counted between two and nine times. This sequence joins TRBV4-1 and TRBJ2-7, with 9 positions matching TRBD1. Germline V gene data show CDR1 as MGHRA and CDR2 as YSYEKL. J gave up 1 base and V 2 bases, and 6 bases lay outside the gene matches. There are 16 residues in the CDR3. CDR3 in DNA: TGCGCCAGCAGCCAACAGACAGGGGGTGGATCCTACGAGCAGTACTTC. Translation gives CASSQQTGGGSYEQYF.

The CDR3 protein is CASSSAGGNYGYTF. In nucleotides, the CDR3 is TGCGCCAGCAGTTCGGCAGGGGGGAACTATGGCTACACCTTC. The chain recombines TRBV5-1 with TRBJ1-2, with TRBD1 identical over 7 bases. Looked up from germline, CDR1 is SGHRS and CDR2 is YFSETQ. The CDR3 spans 14 residues. The V gene end was trimmed by 5 bases and the J gene end by 2 bases; junction bases not matched to a gene: 6.

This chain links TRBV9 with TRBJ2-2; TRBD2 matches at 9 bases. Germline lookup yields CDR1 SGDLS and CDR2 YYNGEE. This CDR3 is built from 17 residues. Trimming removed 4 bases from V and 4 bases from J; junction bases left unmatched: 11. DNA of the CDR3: TGTGCCAGCAGCCCCGGGGTAGCGGGAGTAATCACCGGGGAGCTGTTTTTT. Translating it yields CASSPGVAGVITGELFF.